The TCR beta chain described here comes from a study of stem cell transplantation in POMP-related autoinflammatory disease. Study-wide results and limits: PRAID patients trended toward lower TRB diversity and higher clonality in all analyzed T-cell subsets.

Details on this clone: Its antigen remains unknown.

PRAID featured prominent immunodeficiency. Generated by immunoSEQ multiplex PCR, the TCRdb table keeps only in-frame clones and is missing some. Of over 30,000 clones listed, roughly 88% are singletons. The sequenced sample was CD4+ T cells from PBMCs, obtained before stem cell transplantation. The TCR sequence derives from a human donor with POMP-related autoinflammation and immune dysregulation (PRAID).

The CDR3 loop is CASSRGAIWTKNIQYF. The CDR3 DNA reads TGTGCCAGCAGTCGAGGAGCAATCTGGACCAAAAACATTCAGTACTTC. This sequence joins TRBV2 and TRBJ2-4, with D hard to call. This CDR3 is 16 amino acids long. CDR1 is SNHLY, CDR2 FYNNEI, per germline. The V gene lost 5 bases and the J gene lost 2 bases, with 16 bases spanning the gap.